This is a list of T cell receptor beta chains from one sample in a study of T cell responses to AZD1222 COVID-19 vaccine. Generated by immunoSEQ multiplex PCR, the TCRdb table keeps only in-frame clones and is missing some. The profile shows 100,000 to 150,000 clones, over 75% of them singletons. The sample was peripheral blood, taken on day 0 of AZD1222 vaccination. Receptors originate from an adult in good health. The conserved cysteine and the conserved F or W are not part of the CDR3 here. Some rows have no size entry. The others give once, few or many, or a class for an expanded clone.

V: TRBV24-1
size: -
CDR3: ATSAGRQPQH

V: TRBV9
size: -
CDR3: ASSPHPTGEVGYT

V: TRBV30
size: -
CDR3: AWSADRAGGYT

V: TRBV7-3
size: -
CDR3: ASTLQPQH

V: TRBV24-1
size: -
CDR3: ATERDGELF

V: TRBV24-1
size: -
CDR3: ATSGGYGYT

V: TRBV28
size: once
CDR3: ASSSRTGAVHGYT

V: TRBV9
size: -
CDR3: ASSLTSGGLMANEQF

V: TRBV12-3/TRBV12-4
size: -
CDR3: ASSLAGGNIQY

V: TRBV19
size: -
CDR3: ASSFSRGLGEKLF

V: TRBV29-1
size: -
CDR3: SVGRQGRLGTEAF

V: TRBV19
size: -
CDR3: ASSTQRTGIKYEQY

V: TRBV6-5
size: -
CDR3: ASSFTGNTRRGYT

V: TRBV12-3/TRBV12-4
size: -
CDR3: ASSLVGGTEAF

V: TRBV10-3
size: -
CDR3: AIGSGETQY

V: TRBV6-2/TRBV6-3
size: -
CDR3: ASSYVFGFAETEAF

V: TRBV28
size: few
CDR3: ASSDTGTISYEQY

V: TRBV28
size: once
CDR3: ASSSRTYGYT

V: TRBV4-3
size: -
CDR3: ASSQGVGYEQY

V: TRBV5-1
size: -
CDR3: ASSLEGNYGYT

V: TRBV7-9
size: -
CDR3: ASRMKPNSPLH

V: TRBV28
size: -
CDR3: ASSLLMTGFYGYT

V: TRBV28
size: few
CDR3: ASSPPPKRGPYNEQF

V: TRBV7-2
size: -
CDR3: ASSLNSFMNTEAF

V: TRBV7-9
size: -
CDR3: ASSRPGVTEAF